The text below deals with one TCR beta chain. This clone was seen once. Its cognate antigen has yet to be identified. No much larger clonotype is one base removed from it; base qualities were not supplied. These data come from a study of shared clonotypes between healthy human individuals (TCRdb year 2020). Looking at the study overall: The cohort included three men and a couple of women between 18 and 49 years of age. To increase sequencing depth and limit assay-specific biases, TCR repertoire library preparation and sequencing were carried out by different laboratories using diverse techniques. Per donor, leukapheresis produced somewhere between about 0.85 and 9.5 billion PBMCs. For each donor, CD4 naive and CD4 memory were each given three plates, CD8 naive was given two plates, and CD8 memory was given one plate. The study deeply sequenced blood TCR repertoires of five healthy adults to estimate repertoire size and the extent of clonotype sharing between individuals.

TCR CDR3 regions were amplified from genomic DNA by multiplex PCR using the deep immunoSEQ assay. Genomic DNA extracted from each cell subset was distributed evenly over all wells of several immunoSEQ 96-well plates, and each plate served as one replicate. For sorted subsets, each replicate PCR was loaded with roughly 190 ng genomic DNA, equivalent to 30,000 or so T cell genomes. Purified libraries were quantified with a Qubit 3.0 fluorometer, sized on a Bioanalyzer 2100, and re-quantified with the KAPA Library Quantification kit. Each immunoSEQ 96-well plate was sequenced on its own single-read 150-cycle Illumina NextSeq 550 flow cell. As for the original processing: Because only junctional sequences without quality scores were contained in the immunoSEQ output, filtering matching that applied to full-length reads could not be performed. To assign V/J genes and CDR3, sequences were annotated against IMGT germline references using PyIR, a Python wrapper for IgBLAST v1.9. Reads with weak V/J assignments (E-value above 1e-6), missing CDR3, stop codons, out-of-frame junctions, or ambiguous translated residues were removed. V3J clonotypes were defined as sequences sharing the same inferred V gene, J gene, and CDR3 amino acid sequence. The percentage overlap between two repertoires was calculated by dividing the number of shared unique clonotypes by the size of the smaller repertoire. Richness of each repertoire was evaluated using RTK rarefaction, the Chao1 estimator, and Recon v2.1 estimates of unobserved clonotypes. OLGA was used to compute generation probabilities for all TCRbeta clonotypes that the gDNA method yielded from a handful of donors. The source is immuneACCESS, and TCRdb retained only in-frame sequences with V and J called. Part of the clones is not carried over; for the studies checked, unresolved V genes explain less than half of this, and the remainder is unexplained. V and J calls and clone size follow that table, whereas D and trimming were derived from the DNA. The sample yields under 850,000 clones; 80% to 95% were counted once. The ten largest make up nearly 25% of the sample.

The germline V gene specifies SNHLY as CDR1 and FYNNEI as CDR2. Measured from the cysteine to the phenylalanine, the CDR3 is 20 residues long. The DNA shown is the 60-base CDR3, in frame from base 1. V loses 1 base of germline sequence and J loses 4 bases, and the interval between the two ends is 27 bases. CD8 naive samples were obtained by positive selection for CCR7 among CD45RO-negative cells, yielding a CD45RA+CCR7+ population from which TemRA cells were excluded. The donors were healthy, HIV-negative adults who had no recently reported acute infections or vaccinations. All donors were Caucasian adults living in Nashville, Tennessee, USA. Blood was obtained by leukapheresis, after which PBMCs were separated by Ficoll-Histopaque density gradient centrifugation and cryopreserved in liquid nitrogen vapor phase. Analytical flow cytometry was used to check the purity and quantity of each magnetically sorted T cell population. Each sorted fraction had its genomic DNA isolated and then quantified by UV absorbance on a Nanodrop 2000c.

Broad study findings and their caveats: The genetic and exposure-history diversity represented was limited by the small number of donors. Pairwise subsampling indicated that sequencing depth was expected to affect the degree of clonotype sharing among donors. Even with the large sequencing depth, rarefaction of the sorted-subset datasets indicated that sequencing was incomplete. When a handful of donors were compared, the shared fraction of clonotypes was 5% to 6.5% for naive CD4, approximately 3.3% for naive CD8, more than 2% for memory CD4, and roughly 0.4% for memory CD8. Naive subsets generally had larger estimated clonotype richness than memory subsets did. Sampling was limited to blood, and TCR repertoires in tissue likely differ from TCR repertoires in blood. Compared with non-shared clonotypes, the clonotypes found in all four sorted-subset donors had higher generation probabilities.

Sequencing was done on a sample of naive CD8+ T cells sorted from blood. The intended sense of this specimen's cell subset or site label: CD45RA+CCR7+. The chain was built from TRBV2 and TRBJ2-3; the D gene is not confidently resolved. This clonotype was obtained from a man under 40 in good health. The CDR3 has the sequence CASSEDELNRARIWADTQYF. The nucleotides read TGTGCCAGCAGTGAAGACGAGCTAAACCGGGCCCGCATCTGGGCAGATACGCAGTATTTT.